These 10 T cell receptor beta chains were all obtained from the same sample, sequenced in a study of T cells in Graves' hyperthyroidism and ophthalmopathy. Template material for amplifying TCR beta CDR3 regions consisted of RNA transcripts. The HTBI primer set served for first-round RT-PCR of the TCR CDR3. TCRdb re-derived calls from the multiplex PCR reads in MiXCR, one entry per CDR3 protein. The top ten hold 25% to 30% of the sample, which has nearly 250,000 distinct CDR3 sequences, about a sixth seen once. Sequencing input: blood. The receptors shown here come from a young woman with Graves' ophthalmopathy.

The sample holds a few counts of this clonotype. A much more abundant neighbour one base away suggests this may be a read error. Here the CDR3 DNA reads TGTGCCTGGAGTGTGGCCAGGGGGCCCGCTGAAGCTTTCTTT. Translating it yields CAWSVARGPAEAFF. The V and J genes are TRBV30 and TRBJ1-1; the match to TRBD1 covers 8 bases. This CDR3 is built from 14 residues. Germline CDR1 is GTSNPN and CDR2 is SVGIG (reference sequence). The J segment lost 6 bases and the V segment lost 0 bases, leaving 6 bases of the junction unmatched.

This clonotype showed up many times. The chain has TRBV20-1 and TRBJ2-1; the match to TRBD2 covers 9 bases. CDR1 is DFQATT, CDR2 SNEGSKA, per germline (reference sequence). After removal of 6 bases from V and 7 bases from J, the junction contained 13 bases not matched to a gene. This CDR3 region has 15 residues. CDR3 DNA sequence: TGCAGTGCAAACCAACTAGCGGGTCTAGCTAATGAGCAGTTCTTC. Translation gives CSANQLAGLANEQFF.

This clonotype was observed many times. V usage is TRBV7-3 and J usage is TRBJ2-3; a possible D gene is TRBD1 (5 bases). The germline CDR1 and CDR2 sequences are SGHTA and FQGTGA. Trimming took 2 bases from V and 7 from J, leaving 10 bases between them. The CDR3 extends over 13 amino acids. The CDR3 reads CASSLLQGNTQYF. In DNA, the CDR3 is TGTGCCAGCAGCTTACTTCAGGGCAATACGCAGTATTTT.

The chain employs TRBV19 and TRBJ2-7, with TRBD2 as a possible D gene (5 bases). The CDR3 is made up of 15 amino acids. The germline V gene encodes CDR1 LNHDA and CDR2 SQIVND (reference sequence). V lost 3 bases to trimming and J lost 3 bases, with 15 bases between them. The CDR3 loop is CASSMGSGWNYEQYF. The CDR3 DNA reads TGTGCCAGTAGTATGGGTTCGGGATGGAACTACGAGCAGTACTTC. Full variable domain (rest looked up from reference TRBV19 and TRBJ2-7): DGGITQSPKYLFRKEGQNVTLSCEQNLNHDAMYWYRQDPGQGLRLIYYSQIVNDFQKGDIAEGYSVSREKKESFPLTVTSAQKNPTAFYLCASSMGSGWNYEQYFGPGTRLTVT.

This sequence joins TRBV3-1 and TRBJ2-5; 12 nucleotides agree with TRBD2. With 6 bases clipped from V and 5 bases from J, the junction kept 7 bases outside the gene matches. CDR1 is LGHDT, CDR2 YNNKEL, per germline (reference sequence). The length of the CDR3 is 15 residues. The CDR3 is CASSNSGTSGETQYF. The CDR3 DNA follows: TGTGCCAGCAGTAACTCCGGGACTAGCGGGGAGACCCAGTACTTC.

For this clonotype: Possible read error: a much larger clone is one base away. The chain is built from TRBV30 and TRBJ2-7; the D gene could be TRBD1 or TRBD2 (5 bases each). Germline V gives CDR1 GTSNPN, CDR2 SVGIG (reference sequence). The CDR3 covers 14 residues. Trimming removed 5 bases from V and 3 bases from J, with 17 bases in between. The CDR3 DNA reads as TGTGCCTGGTCCGGGGCCTTAGGAAGCTACGAGCAGTACTTC. Translation gives CAWSGALGSYEQYF.

The genes are TRBV11-2 and TRBJ2-7; 13 bases are a match to TRBD2. Germline CDR1 reads SGHAT; CDR2 reads FQNNGV. The CDR3 covers 16 residues. J was trimmed by 2 bases and V by 5 bases; bases with no gene match: 6. CDR3 nucleotides: TGTGCCAGCAGCCTCAGACTAGCGGGAGGCACCTACGAGCAGTACTTC. It encodes CASSLRLAGGTYEQYF. Drawing the rest from reference TRBV11-2 and TRBJ2-7, the complete variable domain is EAGVAQSPRYKIIEKRQSVAFWCNPISGHATLYWYQQILGQGPKLLIQFQNNGVVDDSQLPKDRFSAERLKGVDSTLKIQPAKLEDSAVYLCASSLRLAGGTYEQYFGPGTRLTVT.

The table lists this clonotype with many counts. V gene TRBV20-1 combines with J gene TRBJ2-5; D gene uncertain. The CDR3 sequence is 10 residues long. V dropped 7 bases and J dropped 5 bases, with 8 bases sitting between them. From germline, CDR1 is DFQATT and CDR2 SNEGSKA (reference sequence). Here the CDR3 reads CSGGRETQYF. The CDR3, as DNA: TGCAGTGGGGGAAGGGAGACCCAGTACTTC.

This clonotype was observed many times. The rearrangement joins TRBV28 to TRBJ1-4, with 8 bases fitting TRBD1. CDR3 size: 16 residues. CDR1 and CDR2 (germline): MDHEN, SYDVKM. The junction had 11 bases not matched to a gene; V was cut back by 5 bases and J by 6 bases. The CDR3 sequence: CASSPPTGAEYEKLFF. The CDR3 bases are TGTGCCAGCAGTCCCCCGACAGGGGCTGAGTATGAAAAACTGTTTTTT.

This clonotype was picked up many times. The CDR3 DNA is TGTGCCAGCAGCACGATACAGGGGGCCGGCACTGAAGCTTTCTTT. It is translated as CASSTIQGAGTEAFF. This chain links TRBV13 with TRBJ1-1; 9 bases are a match to TRBD1. The CDR3 sequence is 15 residues long. Unmatched junction bases numbered 8, after V lost 5 bases and J lost 4 bases. The germline CDR1 and CDR2 sequences are PRHDT and FYEKMQ (reference sequence).